The source of this T cell receptor beta chain is a study of blood T cell repertoires in COVID-19. Participants were aged about 18 to 95 years, lived in roughly 25 US areas, and enrolled virtually. Participants' reported clinical history set cohort assignment. Sequenced by immunoSEQ multiplex PCR; TCRdb stores in-frame clones only, minus some. Seen here are hundreds of thousands of clones, approximately 90% observed once, and the top ten hold about 8.9%. This clone was seen a few times. Germline V lookup: CDR1 MGHRA, CDR2 YSYEKL. The CDR3 sequence is 14 residues long. Trimming removed 1 base from V and 11 bases from J, with 12 bases in between.

What was sequenced was PBMCs or T cells enriched from blood (not recorded which). This chain joins TRBV4-1 and TRBJ1-6; tentative D call: TRBD1 (5 bases). This TCR was sampled from a woman aged 18-30 years who had recovered from COVID-19. The CDR3 DNA reads TGCGCCAGCAGCCAAGGCCCAGGGCTGGCACCCCTCCACTTT. Residues: CASSQGPGLAPLHF.